Detailed here is one TCR beta chain. Germline V gene lookup returns CDR1 SGHTA and CDR2 FQGTGA. The V gene lost 5 bases and the J gene lost 6 bases, with 16 bases spanning the gap. The CDR3 has 15 amino acids. Repertoires were generated with immunoSEQ multiplex PCR, while TCRdb's copy carries only in-frame clones and drops some. Of almost 250,000 clones listed, about 82% are singletons. The sample comes from a study of blood T cell repertoires in COVID-19. The sequenced sample was PBMCs or T cells enriched from blood (not recorded which). The chain joins TRBV7-3 to TRBJ2-2; TRBD2 might be the D (5 bases). This sequence was found in a woman in her fifties or sixties with acute COVID-19. The CDR3 protein is CASSPRGSSAGELFF. CDR3 in DNA: TGTGCCAGCAGCCCCCGAGGGTCATCTGCCGGGGAGCTGTTTTTT.